This entry features one T cell receptor beta chain sequence. Its antigen is as yet unknown. This CDR3 region has 16 residues. Germline V lookup: CDR1 MGHRA, CDR2 YSYEKL. After removal of 4 bases from V and 5 bases from J, the junction contained 8 bases not matched to a gene. The sample comes from a study of CD8+ T cells in alopecia areata. General study findings and limits: Researchers report lesional scalp, most notably alopecia totalis/universalis, outstripped normal scalp in clonality. Scalp sample sequencing also detects resident alphabeta T cells of normal skin.

Isolated RNA was reverse transcribed into cDNA used as the sequencing template. Assay: immunoSEQ multiplex PCR; the TCRdb copy retains only in-frame clones and omits some. This sample has about 110,000 clones, with roughly 55% found just once. Alopecia areata patients provided lesional scalp punch biopsies and peripheral blood. Investigators sorted PBMCs to obtain both CD4+ and CD8+ T cells. The chain employs TRBV4-1 and TRBJ2-1; TRBD1 matches at 10 bases. The sample consisted of NKG2D-low CD8+ T cells sorted from blood. The receptor's source is a human donor with alopecia areata. The CDR3 loop reads CASSPGWDRGHNEQFF. The CDR3 DNA reads TGCGCCAGCAGCCCCGGATGGGACAGGGGACACAATGAGCAGTTCTTC.